A single sample gave rise to the 17 T cell receptor beta chains below, sequenced in a study of OX40 agonist ivuxolimab in advanced cancers. Method: immunoSEQ multiplex PCR; TCRdb's copy keeps in-frame clones and lacks some. The sample consists of over 40,000 clones, more than 70% of them appearing once. Sequenced material: CD4+ or CD8+ T cells sorted from blood, taken in a trial of the OX40 agonist ivuxolimab. The receptor source for this set is an adult with an advanced solid tumor such as melanoma, head and neck, liver or kidney cancer.

This chain joins TRBV6-5 and TRBJ2-5; TRBD2 matches 9 bases. The CDR3 spans 16 residues. Germline V lookup: CDR1 MNHEY, CDR2 SVGAGI. V was pared by 6 bases and J by 1 base, with 9 bases of the junction left unmatched. CDR3 in DNA: TGTGCCAGCAGCTACGCGATGACTAGCGGCCAAGAGACCCAGTACTTC. This sequence encodes CASSYAMTSGQETQYF.

In its sample, this clone was seen once. The CDR3 here is CATGTGESGANVLTF. DNA for the CDR3: TGTGCCACCGGGACAGGGGAGTCCGGGGCCAACGTCCTGACTTTC. V usage is TRBV10-3 and J usage is TRBJ2-6, with TRBD1 matching over 10 bases. V lost 10 bases and J lost 4; bases outside the gene matches: 7. The CDR3 runs to 15 residues. The germline V gene encodes CDR1 ENHRY and CDR2 SYGVKD.

The CDR3 nucleotides read TGTGCCAGTAGTATAGCAAGGGATTGGCCGAACACTGAAGCTTTCTTT. It translates to CASSIARDWPNTEAFF. V is TRBV19 and J is TRBJ1-1; D gene unclear. Trimming cost V 1 base and J 1 base, with 13 bases left between them. The CDR3 sequence is 16 residues long. CDR1 LNHDA and CDR2 SQIVND come from the germline V gene (reference sequence).

This clone was counted a single time. J is TRBJ2-1 and V is TRBV5-6; no definite D call. CDR3 length equals 11 residues. Germline values: CDR1 SGHDT, CDR2 YYEEEE. V was trimmed by 3 bases and J by 9 bases, leaving 7 bases between them. The CDR3 protein is CASSWAREQFF. The CDR3 DNA follows: TGTGCCAGCAGCTGGGCCCGTGAGCAGTTCTTC.

This sequence joins TRBV29-1 and TRBJ2-1; TRBD2 aligns across 9 bases. Germline V gives CDR1 SQVTM, CDR2 ANQGSEA. V shed 4 bases, J shed 9 bases, and the junction held 10 bases outside the gene matches. The CDR3 totals 14 residues. CDR3 nucleotide sequence: TGCAGCGTTGTCGGTAGCGGGGGCGGGGGTGAGCAGTTCTTC. Protein product: CSVVGSGGGGEQFF.

V gene TRBV7-3 combines with J gene TRBJ2-1; a weak D match, TRBD1 (5 bases). With 5 bases removed from V and 6 bases from J, the gap between germline ends came to 11 bases. The CDR3 is 13 amino acids. Germline lookup yields CDR1 SGHTA and CDR2 FQGTGA. CDR3 region: CASSRRQSNEQFF. Written as DNA, the CDR3 is TGTGCCAGCAGCCGGCGACAGTCCAATGAGCAGTTCTTC.

The chain carries TRBV5-1 and TRBJ1-5, with D tentatively TRBD1 (6 bases). V lost 0 bases, J lost 6 bases, and 10 bases lay in between. Germline V CDR1 and CDR2: SGHRS, YFSETQ. This CDR3 is built from 14 residues. CDR3: CASSLDRVSQPQHF. As DNA, the CDR3 is TGCGCCAGCAGCTTGGACAGGGTAAGTCAGCCCCAGCATTTT.

The chain joins TRBV5-5 to TRBJ2-6; no firm D call. Trimming stripped 4 bases from V and 4 bases from J, with 18 bases between. The CDR3 is 17 residues long. Germline V gene data show CDR1 as SGHKS and CDR2 as YYEKEE (reference sequence). The CDR3 DNA reads TGTGCCAGCAGCGCGTCTCGTCGGTCCCCCGGGGCCAACGTCCTGACTTTC. Amino acid sequence: CASSASRRSPGANVLTF.

The chain is built from TRBV6-1 and TRBJ1-5, with D perhaps matching TRBD1 (5 bases). V lost 6 bases, J lost 7 bases, and 19 bases lay in between. This CDR3 spans 15 amino acids. Germline lookup yields CDR1 MNHNS and CDR2 SASEGT. CDR3 nucleotide sequence: TGTGCCAGCAGCTTTAGTATCGGGGCGCAACAGCCCCAGCATTTT. Its protein product is CASSFSIGAQQPQHF.

The chain links TRBV7-9 to TRBJ1-6; D is perhaps TRBD1 (5 bases). This CDR3 spans 13 amino acids. Deletions cut 5 bases from V and 8 bases from J, with 10 bases between. Per the germline V gene, CDR1 is SEHNR and CDR2 is FQNEAQ (reference sequence). The CDR3, as DNA: TGTGCCAGCAGCACCCAAGGGGATTCACCCCTCCACTTT. This codes for CASSTQGDSPLHF.

The rearrangement joins TRBV18 to TRBJ2-5; D remains ambiguous. V was clipped by 3 bases and J by 3 bases, with 17 bases between them. The CDR3 has 16 amino acids. The germline V gene encodes CDR1 KGHSH and CDR2 LQKENI. The CDR3 protein is CASSPIIRSREETQYF. DNA of the CDR3: TGTGCCAGCTCACCTATCATTAGGTCTAGGGAAGAGACCCAGTACTTC. Drawing the rest from reference TRBV18 and TRBJ2-5, the complete variable domain is NAGVMQNPRHLVRRRGQEARLRCSPMKGHSHVYWYRQLPEEGLKFMVYLQKENIIDESGMPKERFSAEFPKEGPSILRIQQVVRGDSAAYFCASSPIIRSREETQYFGPGTRLLVL.

This sequence joins TRBV11-2 and TRBJ2-5; 9 bases are shared with TRBD2. After removal of 2 bases from V and 4 bases from J, the junction contained 8 bases not matched to a gene. The CDR3 is made up of 16 amino acids. Germline loops: CDR1 SGHAT, CDR2 FQNNGV. The DNA of the CDR3 is TGTGCCAGCAGCTTAATTGGGCGGGAGGGGAGAGAGACCCAGTACTTC. Encoded protein: CASSLIGREGRETQYF.

The rearrangement uses TRBV6-5 and TRBJ2-3, with 9 bases aligning to TRBD2. Germline trimming cut 2 bases from V and 2 bases from J; bases unmatched to any gene: 2. CDR3 size: 15 residues. Per germline, CDR1 MNHEY and CDR2 SVGAGI. The CDR3 sequence: CASSYAGGTTDTQYF. The CDR3 region has the DNA TGTGCCAGCAGTTACGCGGGGGGGACCACAGATACGCAGTATTTT.

The chain employs TRBV5-1 and TRBJ2-1, with a weak D call TRBD2 (7 bases). The CDR3 length is 17 residues. V shed 3 bases and J shed 2 bases, with 18 bases lying between them. CDR1 and CDR2 from the germline V gene are SGHRS and YFSETQ. CDR3 in DNA: TGCGCCAGCAGCTCGGGATTACTCGGGGGGCCCTACAATGAGCAGTTCTTC. Translating gives CASSSGLLGGPYNEQFF.

The count of this clone is one. The genes are TRBV7-9 and TRBJ1-4; 9 bases fit TRBD1. The V gene's germline CDR1 is SEHNR and CDR2 FQNEAQ (reference sequence). Trimming took 5 bases from V and 7 from J; bases not matched to a gene: 5. There are 14 residues in the CDR3. CDR3 sequence reads: CASSQQGAGEKLFF. The CDR3 nucleotides are TGTGCCAGCAGCCAACAGGGGGCAGGTGAAAAACTGTTTTTT.

The V and J genes are TRBV5-1 and TRBJ2-1, with 10 bases identical to TRBD1. The CDR3 runs 14 residues. The V gene's germline CDR1 is SGHRS and CDR2 YFSETQ. After removal of 4 bases from V and 8 bases from J, the junction contained 6 bases not matched to a gene. The CDR3 DNA follows: TGCGCCAGCAGCCCAGGGACAGGGGTCGATGAGCAGTTCTTC. It translates to CASSPGTGVDEQFF.

The table lists this clone with a count of one. V gene TRBV28 combines with J gene TRBJ2-5, with TRBD2 matching over 15 bases. Trimming cost V 3 bases and J 6 bases; bases outside gene matches: 8. The CDR3 sequence is 17 residues long. Per germline, CDR1 MDHEN and CDR2 SYDVKM. This CDR3 is CASSFGGLAGGSKTQYF. Written as DNA, the CDR3 is TGTGCCAGCAGTTTCGGGGGACTAGCGGGGGGTTCGAAGACCCAGTACTTC.